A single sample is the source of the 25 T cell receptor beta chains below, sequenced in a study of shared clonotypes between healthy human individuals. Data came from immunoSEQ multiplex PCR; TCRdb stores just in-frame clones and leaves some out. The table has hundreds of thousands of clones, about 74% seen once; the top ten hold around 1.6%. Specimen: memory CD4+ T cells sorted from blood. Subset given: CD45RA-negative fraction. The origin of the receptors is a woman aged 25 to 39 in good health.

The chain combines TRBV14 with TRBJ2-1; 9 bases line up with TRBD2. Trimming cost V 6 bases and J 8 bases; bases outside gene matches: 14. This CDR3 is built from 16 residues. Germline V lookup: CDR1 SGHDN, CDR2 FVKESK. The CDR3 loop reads CASRGSASGTFHEQFF. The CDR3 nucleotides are TGTGCCAGCAGAGGATCGGCTAGCGGGACCTTCCATGAGCAGTTCTTC.

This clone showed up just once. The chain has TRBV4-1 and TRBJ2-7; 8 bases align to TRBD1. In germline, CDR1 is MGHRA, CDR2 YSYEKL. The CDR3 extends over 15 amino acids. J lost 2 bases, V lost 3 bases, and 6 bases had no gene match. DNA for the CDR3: TGCGCCAGCAGCCAGGCGACAGGGGTAGCCTACGAGCAGTACTTC. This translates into CASSQATGVAYEQYF.

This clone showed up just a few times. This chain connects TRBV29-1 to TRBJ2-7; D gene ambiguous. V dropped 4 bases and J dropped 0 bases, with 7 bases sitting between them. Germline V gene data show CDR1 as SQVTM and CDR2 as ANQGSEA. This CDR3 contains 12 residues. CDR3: CSVVTVSYEQYF. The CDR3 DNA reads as TGCAGCGTTGTTACCGTCTCCTACGAGCAGTACTTC.

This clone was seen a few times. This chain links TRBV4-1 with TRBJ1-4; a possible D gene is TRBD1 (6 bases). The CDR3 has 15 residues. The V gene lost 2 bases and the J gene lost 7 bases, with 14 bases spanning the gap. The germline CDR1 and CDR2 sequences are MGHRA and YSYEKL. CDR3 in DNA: TGCGCCAGCAGCCAACGGGTAGGGGGTCTTGAAAAACTGTTTTTT. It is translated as CASSQRVGGLEKLFF.

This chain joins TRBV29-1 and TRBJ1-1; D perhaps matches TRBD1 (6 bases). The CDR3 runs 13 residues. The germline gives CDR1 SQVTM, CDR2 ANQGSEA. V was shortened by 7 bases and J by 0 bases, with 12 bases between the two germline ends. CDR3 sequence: CSASTGLNTEAFF. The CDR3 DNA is TGCAGCGCATCCACAGGGTTGAACACTGAAGCTTTCTTT.

This CDR3 reads CATSRQGKSDTQYF. The CDR3 DNA is TGTGCCACCAGCAGGCAGGGGAAATCAGATACGCAGTATTTT. This chain joins TRBV15 and TRBJ2-3; maybe TRBD1 (6 bases). The CDR3 loop spans 14 amino acids. V was trimmed by 3 bases and J by 4 bases, leaving 11 bases between them. Germline-derived CDR1 and CDR2 are LNHNV and YYDKDF (reference sequence). The entire variable domain, with the rest obtained from reference TRBV15 and TRBJ2-3, is as follows: DAMVIQNPRYQVTQFGKPVTLSCSQTLNHNVMYWYQQKSSQAPKLLFHYYDKDFNNEADTPDNFQSRRPNTSFCFLDIRSPGLGDTAMYLCATSRQGKSDTQYFGPGTRLTVL.

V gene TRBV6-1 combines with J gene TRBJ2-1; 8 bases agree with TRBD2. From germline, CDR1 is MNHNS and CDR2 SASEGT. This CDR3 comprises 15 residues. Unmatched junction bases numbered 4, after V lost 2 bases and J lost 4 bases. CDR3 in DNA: TGTGCCAGCAGTGAACCGGGAGGGGTTTACAATGAGCAGTTCTTC. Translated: CASSEPGGVYNEQFF.

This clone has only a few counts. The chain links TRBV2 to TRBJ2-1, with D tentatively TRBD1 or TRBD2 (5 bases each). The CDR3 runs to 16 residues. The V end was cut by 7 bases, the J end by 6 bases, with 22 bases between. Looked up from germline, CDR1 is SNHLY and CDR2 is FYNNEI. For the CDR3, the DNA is TGTGCCAGCAATTGGGAAATGGGACGGCACGCCAATGAGCAGTTCTTC. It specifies CASNWEMGRHANEQFF.

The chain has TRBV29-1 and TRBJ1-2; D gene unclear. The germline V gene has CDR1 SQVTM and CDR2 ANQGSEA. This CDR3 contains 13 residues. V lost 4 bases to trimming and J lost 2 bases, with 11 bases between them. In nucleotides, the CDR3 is TGCAGCGTTGCCGGGCGACTCAACTATGGCTACACCTTC. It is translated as CSVAGRLNYGYTF.

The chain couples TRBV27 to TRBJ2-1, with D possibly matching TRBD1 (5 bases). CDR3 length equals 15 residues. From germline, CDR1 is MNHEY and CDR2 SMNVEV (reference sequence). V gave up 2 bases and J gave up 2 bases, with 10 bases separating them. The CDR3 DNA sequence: TGTGCCAGCAGTTTAAGGGGCAGCGCCTACAATGAGCAGTTCTTC. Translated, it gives CASSLRGSAYNEQFF.

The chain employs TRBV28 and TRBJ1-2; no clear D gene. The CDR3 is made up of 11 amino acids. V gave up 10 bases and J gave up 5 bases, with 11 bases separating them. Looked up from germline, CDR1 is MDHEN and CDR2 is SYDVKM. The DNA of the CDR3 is TGTGCCACCTCCCTCCAATATGGCTACACCTTC. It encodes CATSLQYGYTF.

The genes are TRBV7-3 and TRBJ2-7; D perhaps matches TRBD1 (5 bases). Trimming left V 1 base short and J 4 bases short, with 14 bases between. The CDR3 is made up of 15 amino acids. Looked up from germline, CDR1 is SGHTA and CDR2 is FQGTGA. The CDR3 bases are TGTGCCAGCAGCTTAAATGGGAACCCAGGGTACGAGCAGTACTTC. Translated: CASSLNGNPGYEQYF.

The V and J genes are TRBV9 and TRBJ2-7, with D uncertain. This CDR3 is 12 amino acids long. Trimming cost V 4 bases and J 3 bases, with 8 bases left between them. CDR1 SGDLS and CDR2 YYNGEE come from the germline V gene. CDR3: CASSRQNYEQYF. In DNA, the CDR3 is TGTGCCAGCAGCCGCCAAAACTACGAGCAGTACTTC.

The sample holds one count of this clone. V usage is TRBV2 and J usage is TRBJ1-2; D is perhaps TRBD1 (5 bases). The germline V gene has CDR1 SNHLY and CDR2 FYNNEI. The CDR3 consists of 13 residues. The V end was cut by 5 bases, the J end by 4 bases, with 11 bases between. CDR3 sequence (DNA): TGTGCCAGCAGTTCGGACACAATCTATGGCTACACCTTC. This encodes CASSSDTIYGYTF.

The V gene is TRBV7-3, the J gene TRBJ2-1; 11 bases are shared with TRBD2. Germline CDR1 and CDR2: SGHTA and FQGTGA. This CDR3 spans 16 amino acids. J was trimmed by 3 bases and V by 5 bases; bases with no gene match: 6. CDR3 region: CASSAVAGGLYNEQFF. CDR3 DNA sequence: TGTGCCAGCAGCGCCGTAGCGGGAGGGCTCTACAATGAGCAGTTCTTC.

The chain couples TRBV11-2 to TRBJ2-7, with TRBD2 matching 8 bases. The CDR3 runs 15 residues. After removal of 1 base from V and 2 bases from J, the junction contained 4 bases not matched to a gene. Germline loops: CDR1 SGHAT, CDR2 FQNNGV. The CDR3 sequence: CASSLVGSGTYEQYF. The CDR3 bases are TGTGCCAGCAGCTTAGTAGGTAGCGGGACCTACGAGCAGTACTTC.

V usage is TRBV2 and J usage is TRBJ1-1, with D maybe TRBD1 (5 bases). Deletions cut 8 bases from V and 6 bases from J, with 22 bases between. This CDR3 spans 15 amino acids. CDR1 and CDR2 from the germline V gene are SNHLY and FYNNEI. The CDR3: CASSPWDPRASEAFF. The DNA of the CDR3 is TGTGCCAGCTCTCCCTGGGATCCCAGGGCGTCTGAAGCTTTCTTT.

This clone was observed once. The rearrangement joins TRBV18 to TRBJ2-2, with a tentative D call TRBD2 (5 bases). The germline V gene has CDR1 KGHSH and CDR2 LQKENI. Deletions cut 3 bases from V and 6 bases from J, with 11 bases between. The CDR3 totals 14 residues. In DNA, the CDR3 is TGTGCCAGCTCACCCCCGTGGGAGCCCGGGGAGCTGTTTTTT. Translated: CASSPPWEPGELFF.

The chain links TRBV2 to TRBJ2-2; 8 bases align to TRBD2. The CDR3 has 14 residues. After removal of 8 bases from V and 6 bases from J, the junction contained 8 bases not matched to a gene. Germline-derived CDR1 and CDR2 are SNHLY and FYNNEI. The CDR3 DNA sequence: TGTGCCAGCGCACCGGCGGGAGGAGCCGGGGAGCTGTTTTTT. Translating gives CASAPAGGAGELFF.

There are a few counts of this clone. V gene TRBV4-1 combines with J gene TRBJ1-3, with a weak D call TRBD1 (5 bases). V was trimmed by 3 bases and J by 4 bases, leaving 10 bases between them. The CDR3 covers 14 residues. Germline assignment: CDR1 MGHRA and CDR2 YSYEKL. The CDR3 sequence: CASSQQGLGNTIYF. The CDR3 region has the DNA TGCGCCAGCAGCCAGCAGGGTCTAGGAAACACCATATATTTT.

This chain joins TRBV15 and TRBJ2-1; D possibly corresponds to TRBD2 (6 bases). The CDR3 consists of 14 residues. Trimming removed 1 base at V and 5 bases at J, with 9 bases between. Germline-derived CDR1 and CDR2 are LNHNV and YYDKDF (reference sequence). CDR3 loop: CATSRGWRDNEQFF. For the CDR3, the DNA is TGTGCCACCAGCAGAGGTTGGAGGGACAATGAGCAGTTCTTC.

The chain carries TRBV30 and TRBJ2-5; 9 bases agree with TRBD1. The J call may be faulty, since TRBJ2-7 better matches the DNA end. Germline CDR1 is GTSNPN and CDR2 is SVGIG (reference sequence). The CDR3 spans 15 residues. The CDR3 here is CAWRTGGPPIDEQYF. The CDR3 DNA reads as TGTGCCTGGAGGACAGGGGGACCCCCCATCGACGAGCAGTACTTC.

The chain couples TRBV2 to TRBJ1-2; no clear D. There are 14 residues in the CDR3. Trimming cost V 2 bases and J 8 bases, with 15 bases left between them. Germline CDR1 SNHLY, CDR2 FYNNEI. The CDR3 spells CASSERAHGQGYTF. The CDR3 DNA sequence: TGTGCCAGCAGTGAAAGGGCGCACGGTCAGGGCTACACCTTC.

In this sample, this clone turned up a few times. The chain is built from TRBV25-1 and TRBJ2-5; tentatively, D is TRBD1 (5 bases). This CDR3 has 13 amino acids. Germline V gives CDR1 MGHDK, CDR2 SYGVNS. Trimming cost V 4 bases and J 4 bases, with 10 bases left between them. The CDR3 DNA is TGTGCCAGCAGTGGAAAGGGGTTAGAGACCCAGTACTTC. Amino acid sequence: CASSGKGLETQYF.

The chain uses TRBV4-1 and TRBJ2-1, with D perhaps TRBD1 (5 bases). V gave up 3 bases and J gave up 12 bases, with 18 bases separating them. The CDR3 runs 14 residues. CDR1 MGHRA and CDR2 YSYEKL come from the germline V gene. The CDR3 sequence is CASSQMSGPDPQFF. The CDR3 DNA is TGCGCCAGCAGCCAGATGTCAGGGCCCGATCCGCAGTTCTTC.